This T cell receptor (beta chain) originates from a study of cytotoxic CD8 clonotypes in ibrutinib-treated CLL. Study-level findings and limits: Few clonotypes were public, and these shrank or held steady under treatment.

Only in-frame clones appear in the TCRdb table, and some are missing; sequencing was by immunoSEQ multiplex PCR. The table lists 150,000 to 200,000 clones, nearly 90% of them singletons. The V and J ends lost 4 bases and 6 bases, in that order; junction bases with no gene match: 7. The germline gives CDR1 SGHTA, CDR2 FQGNSA. The CDR3 totals 15 residues. For this clone: The antigen is unknown.

This receptor was taken from a human donor with chronic lymphocytic leukemia. Sequencing was performed on PBMCs, taken at disease progression, from a patient treated with ibrutinib. J is TRBJ2-2 and V is TRBV7-2; TRBD2 aligns across 8 bases. In nucleotides, the CDR3 is TGTGCCAGCAGCTCCGGGAGGGCCTTAGCCGGGGAGCTGTTTTTT. Its translation is CASSSGRALAGELFF.